The present TCR beta chain was sequenced within a study of shared T cell receptors in the human thymus. The CDR3 totals 16 residues. V was clipped by 2 bases and J by 3 bases, with 17 bases between them. CDR1 and CDR2 (germline): MNHEY, SVGAGI. Here immunoSEQ multiplex PCR was the method, and the copy in TCRdb shows in-frame clones only, minus some. The sample lists hundreds of thousands of clones; around 87% were seen once. These data also formed part of another study, on human thymus T cells. According to that study: Donors were healthy Finnish babies undergoing corrective operations for congenital heart defects. Thymus tissue for the work was resected from patients undergoing corrective heart surgery. Among thymic and blood repertoires, usage of V and J genes appeared biased. Related reports documented highly overlapping thymic repertoires among unrelated individuals.

The sequence was obtained from a boy under two years old with a congenital heart defect. The specimen was thymocytes. This rearrangement joins TRBV6-5 to TRBJ2-7; D is perhaps TRBD1 (5 bases). CDR3 residues: CASSYARGPDLYEQYF. As DNA, the CDR3 is TGTGCCAGCAGTTACGCTAGGGGCCCCGACCTCTACGAGCAGTACTTC.